The 5 T cell receptor beta chains below come from one sample, sequenced in a study of blood T cell repertoires in COVID-19 (dated by TCRdb to 2018 to 2021). The library relied on the immunoSEQ multiplex PCR assay. The table comes from immuneACCESS by way of TCRdb, which keeps in-frame sequences with V and J called. Part of the clones is missing from these tables; in studies checked, under half for an unresolved V gene and the rest for unknown reasons. The sample includes roughly 250,000 clones, with approximately 79% observed a single time. The biggest ten clones account for approximately 4% of the sample. The source material was peripheral blood. The source is a woman between 40 and 50 years old with active or convalescent COVID-19.

This chain connects TRBV29-1 to TRBJ2-1; D gene uncertain. CDR3 length equals 9 residues. Looked up from germline, CDR1 is SQVTM and CDR2 is ANQGSEA. The V end was cut by 6 bases, the J end by 8 bases, with 5 bases between. The chain's CDR3 is CSVADEQFF. The CDR3 nucleotides are TGCAGCGTGGCTGATGAGCAGTTCTTC.

This clone occurred a few times. The chain recombines TRBV29-1 with TRBJ2-7; D is perhaps TRBD2 (5 bases). V was pared by 6 bases and J by 3 bases, with 21 bases between. This CDR3 is 15 amino acids long. Germline CDR1 reads SQVTM; CDR2 reads ANQGSEA. Here the CDR3 DNA reads TGCAGCGTCTCCGGACTGCCGTCCGCCGGCTACGAGCAGTACTTC. Translation gives CSVSGLPSAGYEQYF.

This clone showed up just a few times. This chain uses TRBV27 with TRBJ2-6; unclear D gene. Trimming cost V 8 bases and J 0 bases, with 5 bases left between them. CDR1 and CDR2 (germline): MNHEY, SMNVEV (reference sequence). The CDR3 consists of 13 residues. The CDR3 sequence is CASGLSGANVLTF. CDR3 sequence (DNA): TGTGCCAGCGGGCTCTCTGGGGCCAACGTCCTGACTTTC.

DNA for the CDR3: TGTGCCAGCAGCCCGGAGGGGGGGCGAAGCACAGATACGCAGTATTTT. This translates into CASSPEGGRSTDTQYF. The chain employs TRBV5-5 and TRBJ2-3; possibly TRBD2 for D (7 bases). The CDR3 runs to 16 residues. Germline CDR1 reads SGHKS; CDR2 reads YYEKEE (reference sequence). V dropped 4 bases and J dropped 0 bases, with 15 bases sitting between them.

This clone occurred a few times. The J gene is TRBJ2-1, the V gene TRBV3-1 (or the pseudogene TRBV3-2); 9 bases fit TRBD2. There are 20 residues in the CDR3. V lost 5 bases, J lost 0 bases, and 17 bases stayed unmatched. Germline V CDR1 and CDR2: LGHDT, YNNKEL (reference sequence). The CDR3, as DNA: TGTGCCAGCAGCTCAAATATGGTAGCGGGGGTCGACAGCTCCTACAATGAGCAGTTCTTC. The encoded protein is CASSSNMVAGVDSSYNEQFF.